This T cell receptor (beta chain) emerged from a study of blood T cell repertoires in COVID-19. The length of the CDR3 is 15 residues. Looked up from germline, CDR1 is SGHKS and CDR2 is YYEKEE (reference sequence). Trimming pared 4 bases from V and 6 bases from J, leaving 17 bases between. Sequencing was performed with immunoSEQ multiplex PCR; in TCRdb, only in-frame clones are kept and a portion is missing. The table has 330,000 or so clones, around nine tenths seen once. In terms of age and location, participants ranged from roughly 18 to 100 years and lived in about 25 US areas. The sequencing input was PBMCs or T cells enriched from blood (not recorded which). This TCR was recovered from a woman aged 25 to 39 who had been exposed to COVID-19. The chain combines TRBV5-5 with TRBJ1-3; D ambiguous. CDR3: CASSPLREAINTIYF. The CDR3 nucleotides read TGTGCCAGCAGCCCTTTACGGGAGGCGATAAACACCATATATTTT.